Included here is one T cell receptor (beta chain) sequence, with context. Its target is not known. The germline V gene has CDR1 LNHDA and CDR2 SQIVND (reference sequence). V trimming: 3 bases; J trimming: 3 bases; junction bases outside the gene matches: 6. The CDR3 totals 15 residues. As part of library construction, unique molecular identifiers were attached to individual cDNA molecules. TCRdb used MiXCR to reprocess the 5' RACE reads, holding one entry per CDR3 protein. The sample lists approximately 76,000 distinct CDR3 sequences, roughly 13% occurring once. The sample comes from a study of early T cells in non-severe SARS-CoV-2 infection. Overall study context: The sequenced material was bulk RNA from unsorted whole blood, and its chains were unpaired. Overall study results and limits: Anti-spike CD8 responses were favored by VDJdb matching, which missed private and CD4 specificities.

Sequenced sample: whole blood. This receptor was identified in an adult who was a healthcare worker with PCR-confirmed SARS-CoV-2 infection or an uninfected control (not recorded which). The chain uses TRBV19 and TRBJ2-3; 7 bases map to TRBD2. The CDR3 protein is CASSIRSGNTDTQYF. The CDR3 region has the DNA TGTGCCAGTAGTATTCGGAGCGGGAATACAGATACGCAGTATTTT. The full variable domain, with the rest looked up from reference TRBV19 and TRBJ2-3, is DGGITQSPKYLFRKEGQNVTLSCEQNLNHDAMYWYRQDPGQGLRLIYYSQIVNDFQKGDIAEGYSVSREKKESFPLTVTSAQKNPTAFYLCASSIRSGNTDTQYFGPGTRLTVL.